This paragraph reports one TCR beta chain. This sample is drawn from a study of PD-L1 blockade in urothelial cancer. Across the whole study: Researchers found blood samples held a median of approximately 150,000 T cells.

Generated by immunoSEQ multiplex PCR, the TCRdb table keeps only in-frame clones and is missing some. The sample shows approximately 79,000 clones, around 81% of them seen only once. V lost 1 base to trimming and J lost 1 base; unmatched junction nucleotides: 6. The CDR3 sequence is 16 residues long. Germline CDR1 and CDR2: SGHTA and FQGNSA. Regarding time point: pretreatment peripheral blood. This receptor was identified in a man aged 40-55 years with urothelial cancer. This chain joins TRBV7-2 and TRBJ2-7, with 8 bases matching TRBD2. The sequencing here drew on PBMCs, taken around atezolizumab (anti-PD-L1) treatment. CDR3 sequence reads: CASSLDGGTRSYEQYF. CDR3 nucleotide sequence: TGTGCCAGCAGCTTAGATGGGGGGACTAGGTCCTACGAGCAGTACTTC.